The 27 T cell receptor beta chains presented below share a single source sample, sequenced in a study of sequential checkpoint blockade in melanoma. This table comes from immunoSEQ multiplex PCR, and its TCRdb copy is limited to in-frame clones, with some not included. The table includes about 21,000 clones, roughly 80% detected once. The treatment is: randomized to nivolumab then ipilimumab (arm A) or the reverse (arm B). This specimen was CD8+ T cells sorted from blood (inferred from file names), taken from a patient given nivolumab and ipilimumab in sequence. The receptors originated from a human donor with melanoma.

The chain couples TRBV28 to TRBJ2-5, with a tentative D call TRBD1 (6 bases). Germline V gene data show CDR1 as MDHEN and CDR2 as SYDVKM. V lost 6 bases and J 12 bases, leaving 17 bases between the germline ends. The CDR3 loop spans 12 amino acids. CDR3 in DNA: TGTGCCAGCAGCCTGGAGGACAGTCCTGAGTACTTC. The encoded protein is CASSLEDSPEYF. The full variable domain, rest sourced from reference TRBV28 and TRBJ2-5, is DVKVTQSSRYLVKRTGEKVFLECVQDMDHENMFWYRQDPGLGLRLIYFSYDVKMKEKGDIPEGYSVSREKKERFSLILESASTNQTSMYLCASSLEDSPEYFGPGTRLLVL.

The sample holds a few counts of this clone. The genes are TRBV9 and TRBJ2-3; TRBD1 might be the D (6 bases). V lost 0 bases and J lost 5, with 13 bases in between. This CDR3 is 15 amino acids long. CDR1 and CDR2 (germline): SGDLS, YYNGEE. In DNA form, the CDR3 reads TGTGCCAGCAGCGTAGCTTCGAGGGGGTTAGATACGCAGTATTTT. Translating gives CASSVASRGLDTQYF.

J is TRBJ1-1 and V is TRBV19; no clear D gene. CDR3 length: 14 residues. V lost 0 bases and J 1 base, leaving 6 bases between the germline ends. The V gene's germline CDR1 is LNHDA and CDR2 SQIVND (reference sequence). The CDR3 sequence is CASSIDQENTEAFF. The CDR3 bases are TGTGCCAGTAGTATAGATCAGGAGAACACTGAAGCTTTCTTT.

The rearrangement joins TRBV5-5 to TRBJ1-6; tentative D call: TRBD1 (5 bases). The CDR3 consists of 16 residues. CDR1 and CDR2 from the germline V gene are SGHKS and YYEKEE (reference sequence). Deletions cut 1 base from V and 0 bases from J, with 8 bases between. CDR3 residues: CASSLRGSSYNSPLHF. The CDR3, as DNA: TGTGCCAGCAGCTTGAGGGGTAGCTCCTATAATTCACCCCTCCACTTT.

The chain recombines TRBV19 with TRBJ2-1, with 7 bases aligning to TRBD2. Germline values: CDR1 LNHDA, CDR2 SQIVND (reference sequence). The CDR3 is made up of 14 amino acids. With 8 bases clipped from V and 4 bases from J, the junction kept 8 bases outside the gene matches. CDR3 DNA sequence: TGTGCCAGTGGTTGGCGGGAGAGGTACAATGAGCAGTTCTTC. This sequence encodes CASGWRERYNEQFF.

This clone is medium-sized in the sample. The chain is built from TRBV7-9 and TRBJ1-5; 7 bases line up with TRBD1. Germline loops: CDR1 SEHNR, CDR2 FQNEAQ (reference sequence). The CDR3 is 17 residues long. V shed 4 bases, J shed 7 bases, and the junction held 16 bases outside the gene matches. The CDR3 DNA reads as TGTGCCAGCAGCTCCTCAAAGGACAGGATGAGAGGACAGCCCCAGCATTTT. Residues: CASSSSKDRMRGQPQHF.

This clone came up once. V is TRBV2 and J is TRBJ2-7; TRBD1 aligns across 9 bases. The CDR3 sequence is 15 residues long. V shed 5 bases, J shed 3 bases, and the junction held 8 bases outside the gene matches. Looked up from germline, CDR1 is SNHLY and CDR2 is FYNNEI. The CDR3 region has the DNA TGTGCCAGCAGTAAACCGGACAGGGGCAACTACGAGCAGTACTTC. It codes for CASSKPDRGNYEQYF. Combining the CDR3 with reference TRBV2 and TRBJ2-7 gives the whole variable domain EPEVTQTPSHQVTQMGQEVILRCVPISNHLYFYWYRQILGQKVEFLVSFYNNEISEKSEIFDDQFSVERPDGSNFTLKIRSTKLEDSAMYFCASSKPDRGNYEQYFGPGTRLTVT.

This clone was observed a single time. V is TRBV27 and J is TRBJ1-5; no clear D gene. Germline V lookup: CDR1 MNHEY, CDR2 SMNVEV (reference sequence). Trimming left V 4 bases short and J 9 bases short, with 16 bases between. This CDR3 region has 14 residues. The CDR3 protein is CASSSIGSLRPQHF. CDR3 nucleotides: TGTGCCAGCAGTTCAATCGGGTCCCTTAGGCCCCAGCATTTT.

This clone has a single count. This chain connects TRBV10-3 to TRBJ1-5, with 8 bases matching TRBD1. Unmatched junction bases numbered 7, after V lost 11 bases and J lost 4 bases. Germline V gives CDR1 ENHRY, CDR2 SYGVKD. The length of the CDR3 is 13 residues. This CDR3 is CASGGSANQPQHF. The CDR3 coding sequence is TGTGCCTCAGGGGGCAGTGCTAATCAGCCCCAGCATTTT.

The gene calls are TRBV9 and TRBJ2-7; tentative D call: TRBD2 (6 bases). V lost 3 bases to trimming and J lost 4 bases, with 20 bases between them. CDR1 and CDR2 (germline): SGDLS, YYNGEE. The CDR3 consists of 16 residues. In nucleotides, the CDR3 is TGTGCCAGCAGCGCCCGGGGGTCCCTCTTGGCGTACGAGCAGTACTTC. Protein product: CASSARGSLLAYEQYF.

The V and J genes are TRBV27 and TRBJ2-1, with D maybe TRBD1 (6 bases). V was trimmed by 6 bases and J by 7 bases, leaving 10 bases between them. The length of the CDR3 is 12 residues. Germline CDR1 MNHEY, CDR2 SMNVEV (reference sequence). CDR3 protein: CASRGQKNEQFF. The CDR3 nucleotides read TGTGCCAGCAGAGGACAGAAGAATGAGCAGTTCTTC.

The chain joins TRBV7-6 to TRBJ2-2; a weak D match, TRBD2 (6 bases). The V and J ends lost 5 bases and 2 bases respectively, with 12 bases between them. The CDR3 contains 15 residues. Germline loops: CDR1 SGHVS, CDR2 FNYEAQ. The CDR3 sequence: CASSLPGTNTGELFF. DNA for the CDR3: TGTGCCAGCAGCCTACCCGGGACTAACACCGGGGAGCTGTTTTTT.

CDR3 in amino acids: CASSFQGGPSDTQYF. The CDR3 DNA reads as TGTGCCAGCAGCTTTCAGGGGGGCCCCTCAGATACGCAGTATTTT. V and J are TRBV5-4 and TRBJ2-3, with D perhaps matching TRBD1 (7 bases). Trimming left V 2 bases short and J 4 bases short, with 14 bases between. In germline, CDR1 is SGHNT, CDR2 YYREEE (reference sequence). This CDR3 is built from 15 residues.

The chain employs TRBV27 and TRBJ2-1, with 9 positions matching TRBD2. The CDR3 spans 17 residues. The V gene end was trimmed by 3 bases and the J gene end by 3 bases; junction bases not matched to a gene: 9. The V gene's germline CDR1 is MNHEY and CDR2 SMNVEV (reference sequence). CDR3 in DNA: TGTGCCAGCAGTTTCTCTAGCGGGATCGGCGTCTACAATGAGCAGTTCTTC. It is translated as CASSFSSGIGVYNEQFF.

This clone appeared a single time. The chain employs TRBV11-2 and TRBJ2-1; D is perhaps TRBD1 (6 bases). The V gene's germline CDR1 is SGHAT and CDR2 FQNNGV. The CDR3 extends over 14 amino acids. V was clipped by 2 bases and J by 3 bases, with 8 bases between them. For the CDR3, the DNA is TGTGCCAGCAGCTTATGGACAGACTACAATGAGCAGTTCTTC. Protein: CASSLWTDYNEQFF.

This clone was recorded once. One end of the junction fails to match germline, which may point to a read error. The J gene is TRBJ1-2, the V gene TRBV5-4, with 8 positions matching TRBD1. The CDR3 extends over 10 amino acids. CDR1 is SGHNT, CDR2 YYREEE, per germline (reference sequence). The CDR3 region is CASSLCRGQF. The DNA of the CDR3 is TGTGCCAGCAGCTTGTGCAGGGGGCAATTC.

The genes are TRBV27 and TRBJ1-1; D not certain. Germline lookup yields CDR1 MNHEY and CDR2 SMNVEV (reference sequence). The CDR3 sequence is 16 residues long. V was shortened by 3 bases and J by 1 base, with 15 bases between the two germline ends. The CDR3 DNA is TGTGCCAGCAGTTTTAGTTGGTCGCAGGCGAACACTGAAGCTTTCTTT. Amino acid sequence: CASSFSWSQANTEAFF.

The rearrangement joins TRBV5-1 to TRBJ2-2; TRBD1 matches at 8 bases. The V gene's germline CDR1 is SGHRS and CDR2 YFSETQ. V lost 3 bases and J lost 2; bases outside the gene matches: 6. The CDR3 is made up of 16 amino acids. In DNA form, the CDR3 reads TGCGCCAGCAGCTGGCACGGACAGGGCAACACCGGGGAGCTGTTTTTT. Amino acid sequence: CASSWHGQGNTGELFF.

This clone was counted between two and nine times. The chain employs TRBV9 and TRBJ2-3, with TRBD2 matching over 12 bases. Germline V CDR1 and CDR2: SGDLS, YYNGEE. The CDR3 has 14 amino acids. Trimming took 3 bases from V and 4 from J; bases not matched to a gene: 0. The CDR3 loop reads CASSASGGADTQYF. DNA for the CDR3: TGTGCCAGCAGCGCTAGCGGGGGGGCAGATACGCAGTATTTT.

V usage is TRBV5-1 and J usage is TRBJ1-1; 7 bases are a match to TRBD1. The CDR3 has 18 residues. Germline-derived CDR1 and CDR2 are SGHRS and YFSETQ. V trimming: 4 bases; J trimming: 0 bases; junction bases outside the gene matches: 15. CDR3 sequence: CASSLTLYPGTVNTEAFF. CDR3 DNA sequence: TGCGCCAGCAGCCTAACGTTATACCCCGGGACAGTGAACACTGAAGCTTTCTTT.

This chain uses TRBV7-9 with TRBJ1-2, with 12 positions matching TRBD1. This CDR3 has 16 residues. The germline CDR1 and CDR2 sequences are SEHNR and FQNEAQ (reference sequence). The V gene end was trimmed by 4 bases and the J gene end by 7 bases; junction bases not matched to a gene: 10. Here the CDR3 reads CASSWSGGQGARGYTF. CDR3 nucleotides: TGTGCCAGCAGCTGGTCAGGGGGACAGGGGGCGCGTGGCTACACCTTC. Using reference TRBV7-9 and TRBJ1-2 for the parts outside the CDR3, the full variable domain is DTGVSQNPRHKITKRGQNVTFRCDPISEHNRLYWYRQTLGQGPEFLTYFQNEAQLEKSRLLSDRFSAERPKGSFSTLEIQRTEQGDSAMYLCASSWSGGQGARGYTFGSGTRLTVV.

J is TRBJ2-7 and V is TRBV18, with 8 bases aligning to TRBD2. Germline V gene data show CDR1 as KGHSH and CDR2 as LQKENI. V was pared by 2 bases and J by 1 base, with 4 bases of the junction left unmatched. This CDR3 region has 15 residues. The CDR3 DNA sequence: TGTGCCAGCTCACCAAACGGGAGGGTATCCTACGAGCAGTACTTC. Protein sequence: CASSPNGRVSYEQYF. The full variable domain, its missing parts supplied by reference TRBV18 and TRBJ2-7, is NAGVMQNPRHLVRRRGQEARLRCSPMKGHSHVYWYRQLPEEGLKFMVYLQKENIIDESGMPKERFSAEFPKEGPSILRIQQVVRGDSAAYFCASSPNGRVSYEQYFGPGTRLTVT.

This chain connects TRBV27 to TRBJ1-5, with D perhaps TRBD1 (5 bases). The CDR3 is 14 residues long. The germline gives CDR1 MNHEY, CDR2 SMNVEV (reference sequence). Trimming stripped 2 bases from V and 7 bases from J, with 12 bases between. In DNA, the CDR3 is TGTGCCAGCAGTTTAAGGGCAGGGTGGCAGCCCCAGCATTTT. It encodes CASSLRAGWQPQHF.

The chain combines TRBV5-6 with TRBJ2-7, with D perhaps TRBD1 (5 bases). V dropped 2 bases and J dropped 4 bases, with 13 bases sitting between them. CDR1 SGHDT and CDR2 YYEEEE come from the germline V gene. This CDR3 is built from 14 residues. The CDR3 loop is CASSLGQGFYEQYF. The CDR3 DNA follows: TGTGCCAGCAGCTTAGGGCAGGGATTTTACGAGCAGTACTTC.

In this sample, this clone turned up once. CDR3 amino acids: CASSLFLNRGLTDYGYTF. CDR3 nucleotide sequence: TGTGCCAGCAGTTTATTCCTCAACAGGGGTTTAACAGACTATGGCTACACCTTC. The chain uses TRBV28 and TRBJ1-2; 7 positions agree with TRBD1. The CDR3 contains 18 residues. Germline trimming cut 1 base from V and 3 bases from J; bases unmatched to any gene: 14. Germline lookup yields CDR1 MDHEN and CDR2 SYDVKM.

The chain couples TRBV7-9 to TRBJ2-4; 7 bases align to TRBD1. The V segment lost 5 bases and the J segment 3 bases; nucleotides outside the gene matches: 4. CDR3 length: 14 residues. In germline, CDR1 is SEHNR, CDR2 FQNEAQ (reference sequence). The CDR3 DNA reads TGTGCCAGCAGCCCCGGGACAGACAAAAACATTCAGTACTTC. Protein product: CASSPGTDKNIQYF.

The chain is built from TRBV7-3 and TRBJ2-1, with 10 positions matching TRBD2. The CDR3 runs to 15 residues. Trimming took 3 bases from V and 4 from J; bases not matched to a gene: 3. The germline gives CDR1 SGHTA, CDR2 FQGTGA. The CDR3, as DNA: TGTGCCAGCAGCTTGACTAGCGGGCCTTACAATGAGCAGTTCTTC. It codes for CASSLTSGPYNEQFF.